This T cell receptor (beta chain) was recovered during a study of CD8+CD57+ T cells in acquired aplastic anemia. At the level of the study: Sorted CD4+ and CD8+ cell DNA averaged about 3.5 ug.

A word on this clonotype: Its target is unknown.

CD8+CD57+ cell expansion, shown by flow cytometry, had occurred in the patients selected for sequencing. The diagnosis in all patients was severe acquired aplastic anemia. It was genomic DNA that served as the template for profiling TCR beta VDJ and CDR3. MiXCR, run by TCRdb on the reads, gives a single entry per CDR3 protein. The table includes fewer than 85,000 distinct CDR3 sequences, about 70% detected once. Study-wide results and caveats: Overlap between patients and controls comprised 25 to 30 CD8+ CDR3 sequences.

Germline V CDR1 and CDR2: SGHTA, FQGTGA. The CDR3 runs to 19 residues. V gave up 1 base and J gave up 2 bases; unmatched junction bases: 9. The source is a human donor with aplastic anemia. The specimen sequenced was sorted CD4+, CD8+, or CD8+CD57+ T cells (not recorded which) from PBMCs. The chain recombines TRBV7-3 with TRBJ2-3; 13 nucleotides line up with TRBD2. This CDR3 is CASSLNATSGGTYTDTQYF. The CDR3 region has the DNA TGTGCCAGCAGCTTAAACGCGACTAGCGGGGGGACCTACACAGATACGCAGTATTTT.